Detailed here is one T cell receptor beta chain. Its cognate antigen is unknown. The sample belongs to a study of response to subunit inactivated influenza vaccine. Study-wide points: Authors suggested that a seasonal influenza vaccination recruits few new T cells each time.

The CDR3 sequence is 15 residues long. Trimming left V 0 bases short and J 6 bases short, with 16 bases between. CDR1 and CDR2 (germline): SGHKS, YYEKEE (reference sequence). TCRdb independently ran MiXCR on the RT-PCR reads; one entry per CDR3 protein. In the table there are about 780,000 distinct CDR3 sequences, around 18% of which are singletons. This sample comprised PBMCs from blood, obtained 5 to 6 days after vaccination. V is TRBV5-5 and J is TRBJ2-7, with unresolved D. The clonotype originates from a man aged 45 to 65 who received an inactivated influenza vaccine. The CDR3 spells CASSLDGGSLREQYF. CDR3 DNA: TGTGCCAGCAGCTTGGATGGCGGAAGCCTCCGCGAGCAGTACTTC.